These T cell receptor beta chains were read from a single sample in a study of cytomegalovirus exposure and HLA in healthy donors. TCRdb keeps only in-frame clones here, not all; method: immunoSEQ multiplex PCR. Reported are 100,000 to 150,000 clones; the ten largest clones contain more than 1.5%. The sequencing input was PBMCs. The receptors were sampled from a woman between 40 and 50 years old in good health and CMV-seropositive. Each CDR3 is given without its conserved first and last residue.

TRBJ2-1,TRBV18,ASSPSQGNNEQF
TRBJ1-1,TRBV27,ASSLGAPTEAF
TRBJ1-6,TRBV7-2,ASSLGAGDSGSPLH
TRBJ1-6,TRBV6-6,ASSPVGVNSPLH
TRBJ2-3,TRBV19,ASSIGSSGDTQY
TRBJ2-3,TRBV5-1,ASSMTSGLDTQY
TRBJ2-3,TRBV6-1,ATVQGLNTQY
TRBJ2-4,TRBV29-1,SVTDSQSTNIQY
TRBJ1-5,TRBV27,ASRPNGNNQPQH
TRBJ1-1,TRBV5-6,ASSPGLHTEAF
TRBJ2-7,TRBV28,ASSGSGSYEQY
TRBJ2-2,TRBV11-2,ASRLSGAGELF
TRBJ2-1,TRBV5-5,ASSLRVRDRGLNEQF
TRBJ2-1,TRBV5-1,ASGGLAGGEQF
TRBJ1-1,TRBV2,ASSVTVLLNTEAF
TRBJ2-5,TRBV7-2,ASSLALVGAETQY
TRBJ1-2,TRBV19,ASSSGQGFGGYT
TRBJ1-1,TRBV28,ASSWSAGVNTEAF
TRBJ2-5,TRBV23-1,ASSQSGGTGGIQETQY
TRBJ2-7,TRBV7-9,ASSYGQGPAYEQY
TRBJ2-7,TRBV6-4,ASSEGTAGKQY
TRBJ2-5,TRBV29-1,SVDGQVKETQY
TRBJ2-2,TRBV19,ASSRVDRGSGELF
TRBJ1-2,TRBV5-6,ASSKTGYGYT
TRBJ1-1,TRBV18,ASSPTVNTEAF
TRBJ2-7,TRBV9,ASSAHEAVTYEQY
TRBJ2-7,TRBV15,ATSRDRASFYEQY
TRBJ2-7,TRBV28,ASSFGGSYEQY